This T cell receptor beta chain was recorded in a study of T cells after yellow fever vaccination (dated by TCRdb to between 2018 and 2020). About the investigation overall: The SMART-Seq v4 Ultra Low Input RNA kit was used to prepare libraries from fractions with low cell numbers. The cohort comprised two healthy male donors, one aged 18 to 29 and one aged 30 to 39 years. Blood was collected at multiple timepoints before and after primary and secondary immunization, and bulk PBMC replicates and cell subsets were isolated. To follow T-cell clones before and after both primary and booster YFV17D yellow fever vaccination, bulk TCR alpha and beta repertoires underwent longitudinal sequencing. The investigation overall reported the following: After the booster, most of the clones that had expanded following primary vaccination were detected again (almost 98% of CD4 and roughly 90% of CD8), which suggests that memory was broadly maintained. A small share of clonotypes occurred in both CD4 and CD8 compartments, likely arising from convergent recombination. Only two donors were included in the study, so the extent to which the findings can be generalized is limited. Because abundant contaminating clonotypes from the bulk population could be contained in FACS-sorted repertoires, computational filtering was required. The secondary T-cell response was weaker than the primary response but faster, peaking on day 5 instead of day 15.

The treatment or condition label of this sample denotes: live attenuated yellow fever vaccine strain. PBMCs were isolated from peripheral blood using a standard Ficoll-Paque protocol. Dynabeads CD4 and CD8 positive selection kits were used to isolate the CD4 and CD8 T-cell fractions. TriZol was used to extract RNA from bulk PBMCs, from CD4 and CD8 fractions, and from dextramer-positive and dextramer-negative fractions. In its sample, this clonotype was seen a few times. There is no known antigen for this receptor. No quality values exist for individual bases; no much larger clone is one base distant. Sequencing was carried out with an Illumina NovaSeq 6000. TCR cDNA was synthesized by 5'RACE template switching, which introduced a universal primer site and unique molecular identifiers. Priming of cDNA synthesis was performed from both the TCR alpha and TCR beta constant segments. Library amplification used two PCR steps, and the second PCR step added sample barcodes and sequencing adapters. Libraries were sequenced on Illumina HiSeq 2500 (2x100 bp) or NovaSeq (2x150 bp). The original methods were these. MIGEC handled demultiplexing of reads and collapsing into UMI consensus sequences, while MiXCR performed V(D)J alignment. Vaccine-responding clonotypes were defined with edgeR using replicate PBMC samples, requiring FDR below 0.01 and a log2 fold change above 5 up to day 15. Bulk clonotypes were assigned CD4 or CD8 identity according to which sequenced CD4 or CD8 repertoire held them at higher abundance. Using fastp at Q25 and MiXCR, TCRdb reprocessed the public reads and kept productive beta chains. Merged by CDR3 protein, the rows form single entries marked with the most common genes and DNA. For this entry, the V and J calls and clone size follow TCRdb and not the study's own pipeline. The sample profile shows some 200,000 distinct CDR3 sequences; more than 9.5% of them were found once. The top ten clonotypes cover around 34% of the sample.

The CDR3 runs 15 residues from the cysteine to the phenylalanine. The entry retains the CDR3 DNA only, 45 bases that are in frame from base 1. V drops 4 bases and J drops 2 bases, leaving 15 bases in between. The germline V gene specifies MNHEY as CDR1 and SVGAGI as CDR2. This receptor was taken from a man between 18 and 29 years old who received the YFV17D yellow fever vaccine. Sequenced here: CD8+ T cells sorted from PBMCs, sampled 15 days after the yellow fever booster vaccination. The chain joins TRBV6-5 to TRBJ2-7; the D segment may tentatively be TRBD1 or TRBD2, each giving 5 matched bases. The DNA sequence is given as TGTGCCAGCAGTTCCGCCGGGACGGTTACCTACGAGCAGTACTTC. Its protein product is CASSSAGTVTYEQYF.